This entry lists 21 T cell receptor beta chains sequenced from one sample in a study of blood T cell repertoires in COVID-19. Some clones are missing from TCRdb's copy, which holds only in-frame ones; the method was immunoSEQ multiplex PCR. The sample contains some 150,000 clones, around 89% of which appear only once. Material: peripheral blood. These receptors originate from a man aged 60-69 years with active or convalescent COVID-19.

J is TRBJ1-4 and V is TRBV19, with D possibly being TRBD1 (5 bases). The V gene's germline CDR1 is LNHDA and CDR2 SQIVND (reference sequence). V lost 5 bases and J lost 3, with 13 bases in between. The CDR3 totals 15 residues. The CDR3 region has the DNA TGTGCCAGTAGTCTTACATCGGGGGCTAATGAAAAACTGTTTTTT. Translating it yields CASSLTSGANEKLFF.

The genes are TRBV7-2 and TRBJ2-7, with a possible D match to TRBD2 (6 bases). Germline V gene data show CDR1 as SGHTA and CDR2 as FQGNSA. CDR3 size: 14 residues. Trimming removed 5 bases from V and 3 bases from J, with 14 bases in between. This CDR3 is CASSPDRGFYEQYF. In nucleotides, the CDR3 is TGTGCCAGCAGCCCTGACCGGGGGTTCTACGAGCAGTACTTC.

This clone showed up just a few times. The chain recombines TRBV5-1 with TRBJ2-1, with D possibly matching TRBD2 (6 bases). The germline V gene encodes CDR1 SGHRS and CDR2 YFSETQ. V was cut by 0 bases and J by 5 bases, with 9 bases left in between. The CDR3 totals 14 residues. CDR3 region: CASSLASEHNEQFF. In DNA, the CDR3 is TGCGCCAGCAGCTTGGCTAGCGAACACAATGAGCAGTTCTTC. The variable domain in full, with the rest retrieved from reference TRBV5-1 and TRBJ2-1, is KAGVTQTPRYLIKTRGQQVTLSCSPISGHRSVSWYQQTPGQGLQFLFEYFSETQRNKGNFPGRFSGRQFSNSRSEMNVSTLELGDSALYLCASSLASEHNEQFFGPGTRLTVL.

Concerning this clone: At one end the junction does not follow the germline gene, possibly because of a read error. The chain joins TRBV6-5 to TRBJ1-2, with no clear D. There are 12 residues in the CDR3. From germline, CDR1 is MNHEY and CDR2 SVGAGI. CDR3 protein: CASGGQSYAYTF. DNA for the CDR3: TGTGCCAGCGGAGGGCAGTCTTATGCCTACACCTTC.

This rearrangement joins TRBV10-1 to TRBJ1-2, with TRBD1 identical over 9 bases. The CDR3 has 12 residues. Trimming at V came to 2 bases and at J to 9 bases, leaving 1 base not matched to a gene. The germline V gene encodes CDR1 WNHNN and CDR2 SYGVQD (reference sequence). CDR3 amino acids: CASSEGQGSYTF. DNA of the CDR3: TGCGCCAGCAGTGAGGGACAGGGGAGCTACACCTTC.

The chain links TRBV9 to TRBJ2-2; D is unresolved. The germline gives CDR1 SGDLS, CDR2 YYNGEE. This CDR3 is built from 15 residues. V lost 4 bases, J lost 0 bases, and 10 bases lay in between. CDR3 protein: CASSLIDTNTGELFF. CDR3 in DNA: TGTGCCAGCAGCCTTATAGATACGAACACCGGGGAGCTGTTTTTT.

This clone occurred many times. The chain links TRBV3-1 (or the pseudogene TRBV3-2) to TRBJ1-6, with D unresolved. Trimming cost V 5 bases and J 4 bases, with 12 bases left between them. This CDR3 comprises 15 residues. The V gene's germline CDR1 is LGHDT and CDR2 YNNKEL (reference sequence). The CDR3 DNA sequence: TGTGCCAGCAGCGGGCGAGGGCAGTATAATTCACCCCTCCACTTT. Residues: CASSGRGQYNSPLHF.

The chain has TRBV19 and TRBJ1-1; tentatively, D is TRBD1 (5 bases). CDR3 length equals 13 residues. In germline, CDR1 is LNHDA, CDR2 SQIVND (reference sequence). The V end was cut by 7 bases, the J end by 2 bases, with 11 bases between. The CDR3 DNA reads TGTGCCAGTAAGGGGATTCGAAACACTGAAGCTTTCTTT. This gives the protein CASKGIRNTEAFF.

This clone was counted between two and nine times. The chain combines TRBV6-2 or TRBV6-3 with TRBJ2-6; D is possibly TRBD1 (7 bases). The length of the CDR3 is 15 residues. From germline, CDR1 is MNHEY and CDR2 SVGEGT. Trimming left V 6 bases short and J 2 bases short, with 11 bases between. As DNA, the CDR3 is TGTGCCAGCAGCGGAGGGGGCGCTGGGGCCAACGTCCTGACTTTC. As protein: CASSGGGAGANVLTF.

The CDR3 reads CASSPRLAAYNNEQFF. The CDR3 DNA is TGTGCCAGCAGCCCCCGACTAGCAGCGTATAACAATGAGCAGTTCTTC. The J gene is TRBJ2-1, the V gene TRBV5-6; 7 bases align to TRBD2. The germline gives CDR1 SGHDT, CDR2 YYEEEE. The CDR3 is made up of 16 amino acids. V trimming: 4 bases; J trimming: 5 bases; junction bases outside the gene matches: 12.

The chain recombines TRBV19 with TRBJ1-2; the D gene is possibly TRBD1 (6 bases). Trimming removed 5 bases from V and 7 bases from J, with 17 bases in between. CDR1 and CDR2 from the germline V gene are LNHDA and SQIVND (reference sequence). This CDR3 spans 14 amino acids. The CDR3 DNA reads TGTGCCAGTAGTCCCCTCGGGGGGGCCGGTGGCTACACCTTC. Amino acids: CASSPLGGAGGYTF.

The rearrangement uses TRBV5-4 and TRBJ2-3, with 9 bases identical to TRBD2. V shed 10 bases, J shed 5 bases, and the junction held 8 bases outside the gene matches. The CDR3 length is 13 residues. Germline V gene lookup returns CDR1 SGHNT and CDR2 YYREEE (reference sequence). The CDR3 loop is CAGASGVRDTQYF. As DNA, the CDR3 is TGTGCCGGGGCTAGCGGGGTGAGAGATACGCAGTATTTT.

This sequence joins TRBV2 and TRBJ1-2; 10 bases fit TRBD1. CDR3 length equals 13 residues. V was pared by 7 bases and J by 4 bases, with 3 bases of the junction left unmatched. Germline V gene data show CDR1 as SNHLY and CDR2 as FYNNEI. DNA for the CDR3: TGTGCCAGCAAAAGACAGGGGGCCTATGGCTACACCTTC. Translating it yields CASKRQGAYGYTF.

The gene calls are TRBV4-2 and TRBJ1-1; maybe TRBD1 (5 bases). This CDR3 is built from 15 residues. CDR1 is LGHNA, CDR2 YNFKEQ, per germline. Trimming took off 1 base at V and 2 bases at J, with 11 bases between the two ends. CDR3 coding DNA: TGTGCCAGCAGCCAAGGGGGCAGGGTAAACACTGAAGCTTTCTTT. It translates to CASSQGGRVNTEAFF.

The rearrangement uses TRBV29-1 and TRBJ2-4; D perhaps matches TRBD2 (5 bases). Germline-derived CDR1 and CDR2 are SQVTM and ANQGSEA. The CDR3 consists of 15 residues. Trimming took 8 bases from V and 2 from J, leaving 19 bases between them. The CDR3 loop is CSPPPAGGTKNIQYF. CDR3 bases: TGCAGCCCTCCCCCAGCAGGAGGAACCAAAAACATTCAGTACTTC.

This chain uses TRBV29-1 with TRBJ1-2, with D possibly being TRBD1 (5 bases). CDR1 and CDR2 (germline): SQVTM, ANQGSEA. V was pared by 6 bases and J by 8 bases, with 13 bases between. The CDR3 has 11 residues. The CDR3 DNA reads TGCAGCGTCACAGGCACTCACGGCTACACCTTC. Residues: CSVTGTHGYTF.

V gene TRBV5-5 combines with J gene TRBJ1-2; D remains ambiguous. CDR3 size: 13 residues. From germline, CDR1 is SGHKS and CDR2 YYEKEE (reference sequence). V shed 0 bases and J shed 13 bases, with 16 bases lying between them. The CDR3 loop is CASSLEPALSGTF. For the CDR3, the DNA is TGTGCCAGCAGCTTGGAACCCGCACTAAGTGGCACCTTC. Together with reference TRBV5-5 and TRBJ1-2, the CDR3 gives the full variable domain: DAGVTQSPTHLIKTRGQQVTLRCSPISGHKSVSWYQQVLGQGPQFIFQYYEKEERGRGNFPDRFSARQFPNYSSELNVNALLLGDSALYLCASSLEPALSGTFGSGTRLTVV.

This chain uses TRBV3-1 (or the pseudogene TRBV3-2) with TRBJ2-3; TRBD2 is a possible D gene (6 bases). The CDR3 has 15 residues. Germline CDR1 is LGHDT and CDR2 is YNNKEL (reference sequence). Trimming pared 2 bases from V and 1 base from J, leaving 10 bases between. CDR3: CASSQYGGGTDTQYF. The CDR3 DNA reads as TGTGCCAGCAGCCAATACGGAGGGGGCACAGATACGCAGTATTTT.

V gene TRBV10-3 combines with J gene TRBJ2-7, with D possibly being TRBD2 (6 bases). The germline V gene encodes CDR1 ENHRY and CDR2 SYGVKD. V lost 0 bases and J lost 4, with 10 bases in between. The CDR3 sequence is 14 residues long. CDR3 region: CAISESIGGYEQYF. DNA for the CDR3: TGTGCCATCAGTGAGTCGATAGGAGGGTACGAGCAGTACTTC.

The chain employs TRBV9 and TRBJ1-2, with D possibly matching TRBD1 (5 bases). The CDR3 consists of 15 residues. Germline V gene data show CDR1 as SGDLS and CDR2 as YYNGEE. Between the trimmed V and J ends, which lost 0 bases and 5 bases, there was a span of 14 bases. CDR3 sequence (DNA): TGTGCCAGCAGCGTAGCTCCGGCGGGGGATTATGGCTACACCTTC. This sequence encodes CASSVAPAGDYGYTF. The whole variable domain, filled in from reference TRBV9 and TRBJ1-2, reads DSGVTQTPKHLITATGQRVTLRCSPRSGDLSVYWYQQSLDQGLQFLIQYYNGEERAKGNILERFSAQQFPDLHSELNLSSLELGDSALYFCASSVAPAGDYGYTFGSGTRLTVV.

V usage is TRBV28 and J usage is TRBJ1-1; 7 nucleotides line up with TRBD1. There are 14 residues in the CDR3. Germline V gene lookup returns CDR1 MDHEN and CDR2 SYDVKM. The V and J ends lost 3 bases and 3 bases, in that order; junction bases with no gene match: 4. The CDR3 sequence is CASSLRGRDTEAFF. The CDR3 DNA follows: TGTGCCAGCAGTTTGAGGGGGCGGGACACTGAAGCTTTCTTT.